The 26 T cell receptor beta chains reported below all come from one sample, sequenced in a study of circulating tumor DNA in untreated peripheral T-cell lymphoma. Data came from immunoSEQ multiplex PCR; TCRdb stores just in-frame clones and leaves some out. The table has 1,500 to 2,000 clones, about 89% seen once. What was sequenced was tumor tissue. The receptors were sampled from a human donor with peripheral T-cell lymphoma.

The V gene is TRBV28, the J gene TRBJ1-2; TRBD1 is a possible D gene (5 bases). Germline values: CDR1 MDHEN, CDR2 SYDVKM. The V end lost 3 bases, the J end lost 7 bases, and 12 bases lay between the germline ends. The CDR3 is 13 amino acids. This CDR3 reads CASSLSAGIGYTF. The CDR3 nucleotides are TGTGCCAGCAGTTTGTCGGCAGGGATTGGCTACACCTTC.

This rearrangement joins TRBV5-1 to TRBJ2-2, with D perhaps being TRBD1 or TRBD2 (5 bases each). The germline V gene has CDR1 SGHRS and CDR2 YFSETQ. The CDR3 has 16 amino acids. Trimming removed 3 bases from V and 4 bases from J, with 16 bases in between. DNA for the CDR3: TGCGCCAGCAGCTGGCCAGGGACGAAGAGCACCGGGGAGCTGTTTTTT. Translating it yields CASSWPGTKSTGELFF.

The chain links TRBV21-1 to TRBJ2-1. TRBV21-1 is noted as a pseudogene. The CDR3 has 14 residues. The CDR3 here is CASSLFSGKDEQFF. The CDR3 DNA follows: TGTGCCAGCAGTTTATTCTCTGGGAAGGATGAGCAGTTCTTC.

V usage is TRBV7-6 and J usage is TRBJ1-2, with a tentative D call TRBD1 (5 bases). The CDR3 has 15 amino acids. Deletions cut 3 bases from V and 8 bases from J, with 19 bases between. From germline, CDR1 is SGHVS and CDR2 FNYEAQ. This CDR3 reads CASSFWAGNEGGYTF. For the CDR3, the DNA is TGTGCCAGCAGCTTCTGGGCAGGGAACGAAGGGGGCTACACCTTC. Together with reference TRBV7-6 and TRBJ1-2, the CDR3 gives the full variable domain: GAGVSQSPRYKVTKRGQDVALRCDPISGHVSLYWYRQALGQGPEFLTYFNYEAQQDKSGLPNDRFSAERPEGSISTLTIQRTEQRDSAMYRCASSFWAGNEGGYTFGSGTRLTVV.

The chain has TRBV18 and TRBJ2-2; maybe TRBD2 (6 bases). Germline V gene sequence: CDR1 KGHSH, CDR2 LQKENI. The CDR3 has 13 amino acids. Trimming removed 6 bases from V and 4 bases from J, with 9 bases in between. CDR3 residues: CASSLGGTGELFF. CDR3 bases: TGTGCCAGCTCTCTGGGAGGCACCGGGGAGCTGTTTTTT.

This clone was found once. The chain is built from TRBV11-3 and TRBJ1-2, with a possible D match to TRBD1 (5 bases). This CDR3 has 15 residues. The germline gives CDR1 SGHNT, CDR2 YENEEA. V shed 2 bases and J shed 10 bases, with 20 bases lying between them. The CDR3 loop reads CASSLRGGFLDDYTF. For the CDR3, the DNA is TGTGCCAGCAGCTTACGCGGGGGGTTTTTAGATGACTACACCTTC.

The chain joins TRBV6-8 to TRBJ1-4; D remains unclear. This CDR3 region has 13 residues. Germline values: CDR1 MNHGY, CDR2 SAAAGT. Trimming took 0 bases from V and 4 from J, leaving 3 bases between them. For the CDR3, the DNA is TGTGCCAGCAGTTACTCAGTTAATGAAAAACTGTTTTTT. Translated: CASSYSVNEKLFF.

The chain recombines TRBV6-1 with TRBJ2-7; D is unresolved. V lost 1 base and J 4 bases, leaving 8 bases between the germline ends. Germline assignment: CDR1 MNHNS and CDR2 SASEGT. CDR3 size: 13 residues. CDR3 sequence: CASSEGIVYEQYF. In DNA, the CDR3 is TGTGCCAGCAGTGAAGGCATAGTTTACGAGCAGTACTTC.

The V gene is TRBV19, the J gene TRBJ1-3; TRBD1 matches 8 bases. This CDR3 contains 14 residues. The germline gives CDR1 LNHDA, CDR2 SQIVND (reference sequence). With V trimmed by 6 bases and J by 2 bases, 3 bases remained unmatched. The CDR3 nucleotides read TGTGCCAGTAGCCAGACAGGGGCTGGAAACACCATATATTTT. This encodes CASSQTGAGNTIYF.

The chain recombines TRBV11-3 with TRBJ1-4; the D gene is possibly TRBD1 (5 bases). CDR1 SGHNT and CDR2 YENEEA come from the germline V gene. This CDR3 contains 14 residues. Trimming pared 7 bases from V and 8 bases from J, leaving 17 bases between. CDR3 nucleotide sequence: TGTGCCAGCACACTTACCGGGACCGGGGAAAAACTGTTTTTT. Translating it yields CASTLTGTGEKLFF.

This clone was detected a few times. The CDR3 sequence is CASRLQGDGYTF. For the CDR3, the DNA is TGTGCCAGCAGATTACAGGGGGATGGCTACACCTTC. The chain employs TRBV6-8 and TRBJ1-2; 8 bases agree with TRBD1. Unmatched junction bases numbered 3, after V lost 6 bases and J lost 6 bases. CDR1 and CDR2 (germline): MNHGY, SAAAGT. This CDR3 has 12 residues.

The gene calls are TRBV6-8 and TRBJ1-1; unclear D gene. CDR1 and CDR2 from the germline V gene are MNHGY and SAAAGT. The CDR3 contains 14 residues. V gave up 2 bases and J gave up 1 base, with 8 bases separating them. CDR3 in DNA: TGTGCCAGCAGTTACGGCGCGGGGAACACTGAAGCTTTCTTT. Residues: CASSYGAGNTEAFF.

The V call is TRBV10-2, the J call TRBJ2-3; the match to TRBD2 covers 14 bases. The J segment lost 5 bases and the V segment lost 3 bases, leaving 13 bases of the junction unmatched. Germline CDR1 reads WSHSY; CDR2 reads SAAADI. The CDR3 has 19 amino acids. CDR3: CASSDPLRTSGGMGDTQYF. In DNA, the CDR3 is TGCGCCAGCAGTGACCCACTTCGGACTAGCGGGGGGATGGGAGATACGCAGTATTTT.

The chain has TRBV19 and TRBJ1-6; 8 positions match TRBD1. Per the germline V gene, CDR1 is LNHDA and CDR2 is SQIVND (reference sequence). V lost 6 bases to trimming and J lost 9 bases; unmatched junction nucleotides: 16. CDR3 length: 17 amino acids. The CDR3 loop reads CASRNASDRDVGSPLHF. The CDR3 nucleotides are TGTGCCAGTAGAAATGCTTCGGACAGGGACGTAGGTTCACCCCTCCACTTT.

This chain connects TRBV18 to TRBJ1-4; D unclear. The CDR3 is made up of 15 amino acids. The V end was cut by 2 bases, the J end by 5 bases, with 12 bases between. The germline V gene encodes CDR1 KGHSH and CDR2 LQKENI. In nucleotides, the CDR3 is TGTGCCAGCTCACCAGGGCGAAAGTCCAATGAAAAACTGTTTTTT. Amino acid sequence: CASSPGRKSNEKLFF.

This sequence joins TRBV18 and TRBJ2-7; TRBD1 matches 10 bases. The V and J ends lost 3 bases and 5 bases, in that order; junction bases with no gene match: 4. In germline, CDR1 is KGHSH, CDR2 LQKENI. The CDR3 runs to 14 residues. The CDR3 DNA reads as TGTGCCAGCTCACCGGGACAGGGGTCCCACGAGCAGTACTTC. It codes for CASSPGQGSHEQYF.

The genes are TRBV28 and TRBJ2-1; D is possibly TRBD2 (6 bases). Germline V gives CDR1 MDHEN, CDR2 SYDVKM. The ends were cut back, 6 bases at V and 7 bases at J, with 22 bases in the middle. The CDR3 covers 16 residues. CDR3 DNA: TGTGCCAGCAGCTCCCCCGCGCGGGGTTCGAGGAATGAGCAGTTCTTC. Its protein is CASSSPARGSRNEQFF. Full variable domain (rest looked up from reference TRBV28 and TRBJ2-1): DVKVTQSSRYLVKRTGEKVFLECVQDMDHENMFWYRQDPGLGLRLIYFSYDVKMKEKGDIPEGYSVSREKKERFSLILESASTNQTSMYLCASSSPARGSRNEQFFGPGTRLTVL.

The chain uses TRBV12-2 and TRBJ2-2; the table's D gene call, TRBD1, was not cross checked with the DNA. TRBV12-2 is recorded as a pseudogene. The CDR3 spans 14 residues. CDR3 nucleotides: TGTGCCAGTGACCGGGACAGGGGAAACGGGGAGCTGTTTTTT. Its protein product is CASDRDRGNGELFF.

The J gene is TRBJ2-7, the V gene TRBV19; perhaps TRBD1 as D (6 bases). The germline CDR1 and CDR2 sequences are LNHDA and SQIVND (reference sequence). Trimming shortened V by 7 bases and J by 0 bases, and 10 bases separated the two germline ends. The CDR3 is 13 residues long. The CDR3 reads CASKGHRSYEQYF. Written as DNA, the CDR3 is TGTGCCAGTAAGGGACACCGCTCCTACGAGCAGTACTTC.

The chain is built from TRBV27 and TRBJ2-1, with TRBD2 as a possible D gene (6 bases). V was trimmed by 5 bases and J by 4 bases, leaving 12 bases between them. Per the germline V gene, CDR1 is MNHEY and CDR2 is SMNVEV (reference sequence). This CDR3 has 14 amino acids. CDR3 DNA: TGTGCCAGCAGTCTGAGGGACTTATACAATGAGCAGTTCTTC. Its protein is CASSLRDLYNEQFF.

CDR3 sequence (DNA): TGTGCCAGCAAACTCAGGGGGGCCTCGAACACTGAAGCTTTCTTT. It specifies CASKLRGASNTEAFF. The chain carries TRBV6-8 and TRBJ1-1, with 7 bases matching TRBD1. The CDR3 contains 15 residues. Germline V gene sequence: CDR1 MNHGY, CDR2 SAAAGT. Unmatched junction bases numbered 9, after V lost 7 bases and J lost 1 base.

The CDR3 here is CASSLGYTSYEQYF. CDR3 coding DNA: TGTGCCAGCAGCTTGGGATACACGAGCTACGAGCAGTACTTC. This rearrangement joins TRBV11-3 to TRBJ2-7; no definite D call. CDR3 length: 14 residues. CDR1 and CDR2 (germline): SGHNT, YENEEA. V was shortened by 3 bases and J by 3 bases, with 12 bases between the two germline ends.

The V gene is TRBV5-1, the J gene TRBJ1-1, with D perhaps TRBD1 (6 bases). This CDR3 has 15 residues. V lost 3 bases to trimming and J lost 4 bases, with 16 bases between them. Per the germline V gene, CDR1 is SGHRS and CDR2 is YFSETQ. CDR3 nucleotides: TGCGCCAGCAGCTCGACCCTCTGGGGGCCCACTGAAGCTTTCTTT. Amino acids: CASSSTLWGPTEAFF. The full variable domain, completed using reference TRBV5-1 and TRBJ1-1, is KAGVTQTPRYLIKTRGQQVTLSCSPISGHRSVSWYQQTPGQGLQFLFEYFSETQRNKGNFPGRFSGRQFSNSRSEMNVSTLELGDSALYLCASSSTLWGPTEAFFGQGTRLTVV.

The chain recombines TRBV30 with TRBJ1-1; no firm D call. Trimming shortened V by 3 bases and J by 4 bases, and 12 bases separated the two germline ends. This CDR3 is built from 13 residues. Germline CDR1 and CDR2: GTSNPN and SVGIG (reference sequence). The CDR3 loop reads CAWSVVGVTEAFF. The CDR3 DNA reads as TGTGCCTGGAGCGTCGTTGGAGTCACTGAAGCTTTCTTT.

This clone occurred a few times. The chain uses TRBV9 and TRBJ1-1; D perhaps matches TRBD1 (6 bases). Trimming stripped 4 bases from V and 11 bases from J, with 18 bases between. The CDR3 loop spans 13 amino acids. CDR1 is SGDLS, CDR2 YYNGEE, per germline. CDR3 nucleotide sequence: TGTGCCAGCAGCCCCTCGGGGGCAGGGGTTGCTTTCTTT. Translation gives CASSPSGAGVAFF.

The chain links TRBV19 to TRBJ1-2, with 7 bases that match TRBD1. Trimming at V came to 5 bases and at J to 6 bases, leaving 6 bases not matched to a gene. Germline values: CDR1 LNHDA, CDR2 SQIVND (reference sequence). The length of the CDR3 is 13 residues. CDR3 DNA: TGTGCCAGTAGTCCGACAGGGAACGATGGCTACACCTTC. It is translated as CASSPTGNDGYTF.